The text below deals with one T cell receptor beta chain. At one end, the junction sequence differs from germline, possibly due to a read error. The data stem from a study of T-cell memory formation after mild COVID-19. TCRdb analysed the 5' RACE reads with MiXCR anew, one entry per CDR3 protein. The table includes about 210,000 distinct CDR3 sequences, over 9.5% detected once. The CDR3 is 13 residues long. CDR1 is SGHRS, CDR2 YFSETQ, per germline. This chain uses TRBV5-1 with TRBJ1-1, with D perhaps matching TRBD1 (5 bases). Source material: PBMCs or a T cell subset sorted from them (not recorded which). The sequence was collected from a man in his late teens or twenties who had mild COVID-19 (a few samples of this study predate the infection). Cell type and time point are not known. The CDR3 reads CASSLASEKGARF. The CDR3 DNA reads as TGCGCCAGCAGCTTGGCCTCTGAGAAAGGGGCCCGTTTT.